This TCR beta chain came from a study of blood T cell repertoires in COVID-19. Study overall: From T cells, B-cell-depleted T cells, or PBMCs came the material, which was cDNA or gDNA.

Only in-frame clones appear in the TCRdb table, and some are missing; sequencing was by immunoSEQ multiplex PCR. The sample comprises about 130,000 clones, roughly three quarters of which are singletons, and about 39% rests with the top ten. This receptor was taken from a middle-aged man with active or convalescent COVID-19. Sample: peripheral blood.

The CDR3 is CASSYSGQGAHEQYF. The CDR3 DNA reads TGTGCCAGCAGTTACTCGGGACAGGGGGCCCACGAGCAGTACTTC. The chain has TRBV6-5 and TRBJ2-7, with 12 bases aligning to TRBD1. CDR1 MNHEY and CDR2 SVGAGI come from the germline V gene. Germline trimming cut 0 bases from V and 5 bases from J; bases unmatched to any gene: 2. The CDR3 runs 15 residues.